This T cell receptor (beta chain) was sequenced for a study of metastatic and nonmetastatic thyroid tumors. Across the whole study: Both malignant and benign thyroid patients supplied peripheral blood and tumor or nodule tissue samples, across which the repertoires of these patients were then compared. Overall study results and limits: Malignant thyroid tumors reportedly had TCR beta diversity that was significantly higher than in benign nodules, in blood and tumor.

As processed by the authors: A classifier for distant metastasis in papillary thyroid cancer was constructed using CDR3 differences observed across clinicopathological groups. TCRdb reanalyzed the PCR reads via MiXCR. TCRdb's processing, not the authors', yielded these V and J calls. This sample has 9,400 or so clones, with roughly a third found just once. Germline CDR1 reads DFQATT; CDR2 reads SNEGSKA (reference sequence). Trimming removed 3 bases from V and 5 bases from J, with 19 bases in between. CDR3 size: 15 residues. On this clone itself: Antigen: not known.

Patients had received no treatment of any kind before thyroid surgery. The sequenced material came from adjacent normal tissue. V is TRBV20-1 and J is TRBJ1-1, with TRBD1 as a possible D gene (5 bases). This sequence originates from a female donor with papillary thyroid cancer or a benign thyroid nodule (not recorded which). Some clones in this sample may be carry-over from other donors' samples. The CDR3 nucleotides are TGCAGTGCTAGGGCCTTAGAGGGGCCGGTGACTGAAGCTTTCTTT. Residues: CSARALEGPVTEAFF.